This TCR beta chain was profiled in a study of T cell repertoires in cytomegalovirus infection. Comment on this clonotype: Its target is not known.

MiXCR, run by TCRdb on the reads, gives a single entry per CDR3 protein. The top ten clones hold around 45% of a sample with around 500,000 distinct CDR3 sequences, 42% of them seen once. The germline V gene has CDR1 ENHRY and CDR2 SYGVKD. The CDR3 runs 15 residues. The V end lost 7 bases, the J end lost 0 bases, and 12 bases lay between the germline ends. The sequencing used cultured PBMCs, collected from culture after CMV antigen stimulation. The TCR comes from a human donor in good health (CMV status not recorded). Some clones in this sample may be carry-over from other donors' samples. The chain uses TRBV10-3 and TRBJ2-2; a weak D match, TRBD2 (5 bases). CDR3 coding DNA: TGTGCCATCACGAGGACTGACGCGAACACCGGGGAGCTGTTTTTT. It codes for CAITRTDANTGELFF.